What follows is one T cell receptor (beta chain) and its context. The data were obtained in a study of technical replicates of blood from a handful of donors. The CDR3 runs to 13 residues. The V end lost 2 bases, the J end lost 10 bases, and 14 bases lay between the germline ends. CDR1 and CDR2 from the germline V gene are GTSNPN and SVGIG (reference sequence). Clones were read by immunoSEQ multiplex PCR, and TCRdb kept only the in-frame ones, dropping some. The sample has about 97,000 clones; roughly 94% are singletons. The origin of this receptor is a human donor in good health. This chain joins TRBV30 and TRBJ1-4, with D perhaps matching TRBD1 (5 bases). Sample: T cells isolated from PBMCs. The CDR3 spells CAWSSQALGKLFF. The CDR3 nucleotides are TGTGCCTGGAGTTCACAGGCCCTCGGAAAACTGTTTTTT.